This T cell receptor beta chain was documented in a study of cytomegalovirus exposure and HLA in healthy donors. The PCR used 60 Vbeta and 13 Jbeta primers. Assay: immunoSEQ multiplex PCR; the TCRdb copy retains only in-frame clones and omits some. The data show about 130,000 clones, roughly four fifths seen once. Trimming shortened V by 4 bases and J by 4 bases, and 16 bases separated the two germline ends. CDR3 length: 15 amino acids. CDR1 SGDLS and CDR2 YYNGEE come from the germline V gene. The TCR comes from a woman in her thirties or forties in good health and CMV-seropositive. Sequenced material: PBMCs. This chain links TRBV9 with TRBJ2-3, with D perhaps matching TRBD1 (5 bases). CDR3: CASSTGQGWADTQYF. For the CDR3, the DNA is TGTGCCAGCAGCACCGGGCAGGGATGGGCAGATACGCAGTATTTT.